Each of the 8 T cell receptor beta chains below was sequenced from the same sample in a study of blood T cell repertoires in COVID-19 (dated by TCRdb to 2018 to 2020). Libraries came from the immunoSEQ multiplex PCR assay. TCRdb holds this immuneACCESS table with in-frame rearrangements only. Some clones are missing; in checked studies, unresolved V genes explain under half, and the rest has no known cause. For this sample the table gives tens of thousands of clones, of which more than 70% were detected only once. Of the sample, more than 40% falls within the top ten clones. Sequencing was done on a sample of peripheral blood. Receptors originate from a man in his sixties with active or convalescent COVID-19.

V and J are TRBV7-2 and TRBJ2-1; no reliable D call. This CDR3 has 15 residues. Germline-derived CDR1 and CDR2 are SGHTA and FQGNSA. V was cut by 2 bases and J by 5 bases, with 13 bases left in between. The CDR3 coding sequence is TGTGCCAGCAGCTTATCCGGAGTAAAGAACAATGAGCAGTTCTTC. This gives the protein CASSLSGVKNNEQFF.

This clone was seen only once. The chain links TRBV18 to TRBJ2-2; a weak D match, TRBD1 (5 bases). This CDR3 is built from 15 residues. V shed 3 bases and J shed 3 bases, with 11 bases lying between them. Germline CDR1 and CDR2: KGHSH and LQKENI. The CDR3 protein is CASSPVKGYTGELFF. CDR3 nucleotides: TGTGCCAGCTCACCCGTGAAGGGGTACACCGGGGAGCTGTTTTTT.

The chain has TRBV10-2 and TRBJ2-1; D remains unclear. The CDR3 spans 14 residues. The V end was cut by 6 bases, the J end by 4 bases, with 13 bases between. Germline V CDR1 and CDR2: WSHSY, SAAADI. The CDR3 is CASSQRLPYNEQFF. In DNA form, the CDR3 reads TGCGCCAGCAGCCAGCGACTCCCATACAATGAGCAGTTCTTC.

Only one count was recorded for this clone. The chain carries TRBV11-3 and TRBJ2-1, with TRBD2 as a possible D gene (6 bases). The CDR3 consists of 14 residues. CDR1 is SGHNT and CDR2 is YENEEA in the germline V gene. Trimming removed 5 bases from V and 3 bases from J, with 11 bases in between. The CDR3 sequence is CASSHSGFYNEQFF. The CDR3 bases are TGTGCCAGCAGCCATAGCGGTTTCTACAATGAGCAGTTCTTC.

The CDR3 loop is CASSLGLYGYTF. CDR3 sequence (DNA): TGTGCCAGCAGCTTGGGGCTCTATGGCTACACCTTC. The chain uses TRBV11-2 and TRBJ1-2; D may be TRBD1 (5 bases). Trimming removed 3 bases at V and 4 bases at J, with 6 bases between. Germline CDR1 and CDR2: SGHAT and FQNNGV. The CDR3 is 12 amino acids.

This clone appeared once. CDR3 residues: CASSSAGAITEAFF. The DNA for the CDR3 is TGCGCCAGCAGCTCCGCAGGGGCTATCACTGAAGCTTTCTTT. J is TRBJ1-1 and V is TRBV5-1, with a weak D call TRBD1 (6 bases). The CDR3 spans 14 residues. V lost 3 bases and J 4 bases, leaving 13 bases between the germline ends. Germline CDR1 SGHRS, CDR2 YFSETQ.

With regard to this clone: One end of the junction is discordant with germline, which a read error may explain. The V gene is TRBV28, the J gene TRBJ2-2; 7 bases match TRBD1. The CDR3 extends over 11 amino acids. Germline CDR1 MDHEN, CDR2 SYDVKM. The CDR3 nucleotides are TGCGGGGCAGGGGGTCCCGGGGAGCTGTTTTTT. Translated: CGAGGPGELFF.

This clone is a singleton in its sample. The chain has TRBV4-1 and TRBJ2-1; 8 bases are a match to TRBD2. After removal of 1 base from V and 5 bases from J, the junction contained 13 bases not matched to a gene. CDR1 and CDR2 from the germline V gene are MGHRA and YSYEKL. The CDR3 spans 18 residues. The CDR3 here is CASSQAAGGLLGNNEQFF. The CDR3 DNA reads TGCGCCAGCAGCCAAGCTGCGGGAGGCCTCTTAGGGAACAATGAGCAGTTCTTC.